These 7 T cell receptor beta chains originate from one sample sequenced in a study of OX40 agonist ivuxolimab in advanced cancers. The assay was immunoSEQ multiplex PCR, and TCRdb's table has in-frame clones only and misses some. Among 57,000 or so clones, about 86% were seen once, and the ten largest hold nearly 0.9%. Sequencing used CD4+ or CD8+ T cells sorted from blood, obtained in a trial of the OX40 agonist ivuxolimab. The receptors here all came from an adult with an advanced solid tumor such as melanoma, head and neck, liver or kidney cancer.

This chain connects TRBV7-2 to TRBJ2-3, with TRBD2 identical over 9 bases. J gave up 2 bases and V 4 bases, and 4 bases lay outside the gene matches. The CDR3 contains 15 residues. Germline V gene data show CDR1 as SGHTA and CDR2 as FQGNSA. DNA for the CDR3: TGTGCCAGCAGCTCGACTAGCGGATACACAGATACGCAGTATTTT. This encodes CASSSTSGYTDTQYF. Full variable domain (outside the CDR3, taken from reference TRBV7-2 and TRBJ2-3): GAGVSQSPSNKVTEKGKDVELRCDPISGHTALYWYRQSLGQGLEFLIYFQGNSAPDKSGLPSDRFSAERTGGSVSTLTIQRTQQEDSAVYLCASSSTSGYTDTQYFGPGTRLTVL.

V and J are TRBV5-1 and TRBJ2-1, with TRBD1 matching over 9 bases. This CDR3 region has 17 residues. The V gene's germline CDR1 is SGHRS and CDR2 YFSETQ. Unmatched junction bases numbered 13, after V lost 4 bases and J lost 5 bases. CDR3 sequence reads: CASSLSNTGTGHNEQFF. The CDR3 nucleotides are TGCGCCAGCAGCCTCTCCAACACCGGGACAGGGCACAATGAGCAGTTCTTC.

J is TRBJ2-3 and V is TRBV2; 12 nucleotides line up with TRBD2. The germline CDR1 and CDR2 sequences are SNHLY and FYNNEI. V gave up 7 bases and J gave up 3 bases; unmatched junction bases: 5. This CDR3 is 15 amino acids long. The CDR3 here is CASKRTSGVTDTQYF. The CDR3 nucleotides are TGTGCCAGCAAGAGGACTAGCGGGGTTACAGATACGCAGTATTTT.

CDR3 bases: TGTGCCAGCAGTGAAGACAGGGCGGAGACCCAGTACTTC. Its translation is CASSEDRAETQYF. The chain employs TRBV6-1 and TRBJ2-5; a weak D match, TRBD1 (6 bases). Germline assignment: CDR1 MNHNS and CDR2 SASEGT. The CDR3 covers 13 residues. Trimming stripped 1 base from V and 5 bases from J, with 8 bases between.

The chain links TRBV9 to TRBJ2-3; D is uncertain. This CDR3 has 15 amino acids. Germline V lookup: CDR1 SGDLS, CDR2 YYNGEE. Trimming cost V 0 bases and J 1 base, with 9 bases left between them. Written as DNA, the CDR3 is TGTGCCAGCAGCGTAGTGGCAGTTCGCACAGATACGCAGTATTTT. The encoded protein is CASSVVAVRTDTQYF.

The chain recombines TRBV6-5 with TRBJ1-6, with a tentative D call TRBD1 (6 bases). Germline V gene data show CDR1 as MNHEY and CDR2 as SVGAGI. The CDR3 covers 14 residues. Trimming stripped 6 bases from V and 6 bases from J, with 12 bases between. In DNA form, the CDR3 reads TGTGCCAGCAGGCTCGGACAGTTTAATTCACCCCTCCACTTT. Translating it yields CASRLGQFNSPLHF.

J is TRBJ2-1 and V is TRBV2, with D uncertain. Germline V gives CDR1 SNHLY, CDR2 FYNNEI. The CDR3 consists of 12 residues. Trimming left V 5 bases short and J 5 bases short, with 7 bases between. The CDR3 DNA follows: TGTGCCAGCAGTTCATTCCACAATGAGCAGTTCTTC. It is translated as CASSSFHNEQFF.